These 30 T cell receptor beta chains came from one sample sequenced in a study of T cell responses to AZD1222 COVID-19 vaccine. TCRdb's copy holds only in-frame clones and misses some; the assay was immunoSEQ multiplex PCR. The data hold some 110,000 clones, with 86% observed a single time. This material consisted of peripheral blood, taken 28 days after the second AZD1222 dose. These TCRs come from an adult who received the AZD1222 COVID-19 vaccine.

This clone was recorded only once. The J gene is TRBJ1-2, the V gene TRBV6-2 or TRBV6-3, with D unclear. Germline assignment: CDR1 MNHEY and CDR2 SVGEGT. The length of the CDR3 is 13 residues. Trimming stripped 5 bases from V and 0 bases from J, with 7 bases between. CDR3 sequence reads: CASSKGPNYGYTF. The CDR3 nucleotides read TGTGCCAGCAGTAAAGGCCCTAACTATGGCTACACCTTC.

The chain links TRBV29-1 to TRBJ2-5; the D gene is possibly TRBD2 (6 bases). V was clipped by 7 bases and J by 4 bases, with 19 bases between them. In germline, CDR1 is SQVTM, CDR2 ANQGSEA. The CDR3 spans 14 residues. The chain's CDR3 is CSALRANGGETQYF. In DNA form, the CDR3 reads TGCAGCGCGCTCCGGGCTAACGGGGGAGAGACCCAGTACTTC.

The V call is TRBV12-3 or TRBV12-4, the J call TRBJ1-1, with D possibly matching TRBD1 (6 bases). The ends were cut back, 6 bases at V and 0 bases at J, with 8 bases in the middle. This CDR3 has 13 amino acids. CDR3 DNA: TGTGCCAGCAGAGGACAGATGAACACTGAAGCTTTCTTT. It is translated as CASRGQMNTEAFF.

The gene calls are TRBV27 and TRBJ2-5; 8 bases agree with TRBD2. The CDR3 spans 17 residues. Germline values: CDR1 MNHEY, CDR2 SMNVEV (reference sequence). Unmatched junction bases numbered 17, after V lost 1 base and J lost 10 bases. The CDR3 sequence is CASSLWSGGRSASVQYF. The CDR3 DNA follows: TGTGCCAGCAGTTTATGGTCGGGAGGGCGGTCGGCAAGTGTCCAGTACTTC.

V and J are TRBV2 and TRBJ1-5; 10 bases fit TRBD1. Germline-derived CDR1 and CDR2 are SNHLY and FYNNEI. The V gene end was trimmed by 4 bases and the J gene end by 2 bases; junction bases not matched to a gene: 23. CDR3 length equals 22 residues. The CDR3 sequence: CASSVGLTFRDRGQEGNQPQHF. Here the CDR3 DNA reads TGTGCCAGCAGTGTAGGCCTGACCTTCCGTGACAGGGGGCAAGAGGGCAATCAGCCCCAGCATTTT.

The chain employs TRBV19 and TRBJ1-1; a weak D match, TRBD1 (5 bases). CDR1 and CDR2 from the germline V gene are LNHDA and SQIVND (reference sequence). The CDR3 is made up of 14 amino acids. The germline V and J ends were trimmed by 5 bases and 5 bases, with 15 bases remaining between them. The CDR3 bases are TGTGCCAGTAGTCCCCGCTTCCAGGGAACTGAAGCTTTCTTT. Its translation: CASSPRFQGTEAFF.

The V call is TRBV7-9, the J call TRBJ2-2; 8 bases agree with TRBD1. The CDR3 runs 15 residues. Germline trimming cut 2 bases from V and 4 bases from J; bases unmatched to any gene: 3. CDR1 is SEHNR and CDR2 is FQNEAQ in the germline V gene (reference sequence). The CDR3 DNA reads as TGTGCCAGCAGCTTAACACAGGGGGGCACCGGGGAGCTGTTTTTT. The encoded protein is CASSLTQGGTGELFF.

The genes are TRBV12-3 or TRBV12-4 and TRBJ1-1; a possible D gene is TRBD1 (6 bases). This CDR3 is built from 13 residues. The germline V and J ends were trimmed by 1 base and 8 bases, with 11 bases remaining between them. The CDR3 is CASSLGLGQEAFF. CDR3 sequence (DNA): TGTGCCAGCAGTTTAGGGTTAGGACAGGAAGCTTTCTTT.

In nucleotides, the CDR3 is TGTGCCTGGGACCGGCGGTCTAATGAAAAACTGTTTTTT. It yields the protein CAWDRRSNEKLFF. This chain links TRBV30 with TRBJ1-4; no firm D call. The CDR3 is 13 residues long. Trimming cost V 5 bases and J 3 bases, with 10 bases left between them. In germline, CDR1 is GTSNPN, CDR2 SVGIG (reference sequence).

This clone was counted a few times. This chain connects TRBV24-1 to TRBJ2-7; TRBD1 might be the D (6 bases). V was shortened by 0 bases and J by 0 bases, with 14 bases between the two germline ends. CDR3 length: 17 residues. Germline values: CDR1 KGHDR, CDR2 SFDVKD. Written as DNA, the CDR3 is TGTGCCACCAGTGATTTGGGACAGCGAAAGAGCTCCTACGAGCAGTACTTC. Translation: CATSDLGQRKSSYEQYF.

This rearrangement joins TRBV7-2 to TRBJ2-1; unclear D gene. V gave up 2 bases and J gave up 6 bases, with 8 bases separating them. CDR1 SGHTA and CDR2 FQGNSA come from the germline V gene. The CDR3 runs to 13 residues. CDR3 coding DNA: TGTGCCAGCAGCTTACGACCCCGCAATGAGCAGTTCTTC. This translates into CASSLRPRNEQFF.

The rearrangement uses TRBV10-3 and TRBJ2-2, with 7 positions matching TRBD1. The germline V gene encodes CDR1 ENHRY and CDR2 SYGVKD. V shed 10 bases, J shed 0 bases, and the junction held 5 bases outside the gene matches. The CDR3 consists of 14 residues. CDR3 residues: CATRDSANTGELFF. The DNA of the CDR3 is TGTGCCACCCGGGACAGCGCGAACACCGGGGAGCTGTTTTTT.

Only a few counts were recorded for this clone. V gene TRBV19 combines with J gene TRBJ1-1; tentatively, D is TRBD1 (6 bases). The germline V gene encodes CDR1 LNHDA and CDR2 SQIVND (reference sequence). This CDR3 has 14 amino acids. V lost 7 bases and J lost 2, with 14 bases in between. The CDR3 bases are TGTGCCAGTACCCCGACAGGTACAAACACTGAAGCTTTCTTT. It encodes CASTPTGTNTEAFF.

In this sample, this clone turned up once. The rearrangement joins TRBV9 to TRBJ1-3; TRBD1 matches at 7 bases. This CDR3 has 14 residues. Germline assignment: CDR1 SGDLS and CDR2 YYNGEE. The V segment lost 7 bases and the J segment 4 bases; nucleotides outside the gene matches: 8. CDR3 nucleotides: TGTGCCAGCGGACCCGGACAGGTGGGAAACACCATATATTTT. It yields the protein CASGPGQVGNTIYF.

J is TRBJ2-6 and V is TRBV9; D is ambiguous. The CDR3 covers 18 residues. Germline CDR1 SGDLS, CDR2 YYNGEE. The V and J ends lost 3 bases and 0 bases respectively, with 16 bases between them. CDR3 coding DNA: TGTGCCAGCAGCGCAAGGGTTGGGTCGTCCTCTGGGGCCAACGTCCTGACTTTC. This encodes CASSARVGSSSGANVLTF.

The chain recombines TRBV5-4 with TRBJ2-7; TRBD2 is a possible D gene (7 bases). CDR3 length: 16 residues. CDR1 SGHNT and CDR2 YYREEE come from the germline V gene (reference sequence). V was clipped by 0 bases and J by 3 bases, with 16 bases between them. CDR3 nucleotide sequence: TGTGCCAGCAGCTTGGGTCGAGGGGGGGCCTTCTACGAGCAGTACTTC. Encoded protein: CASSLGRGGAFYEQYF.

This clone has just a few counts. The genes are TRBV7-2 and TRBJ2-5, with 9 bases matching TRBD1. V shed 3 bases, J shed 5 bases, and the junction held 10 bases outside the gene matches. This CDR3 has 16 amino acids. Germline lookup yields CDR1 SGHTA and CDR2 FQGNSA. The CDR3, as DNA: TGTGCCAGCAGCTTTACCTCCACAGGGGGCCACGAGACCCAGTACTTC. Protein sequence: CASSFTSTGGHETQYF.

The chain carries TRBV5-1 and TRBJ2-1; 9 nucleotides match TRBD2. Germline CDR1 reads SGHRS; CDR2 reads YFSETQ. The CDR3 has 15 residues. Trimming cost V 4 bases and J 0 bases; bases outside gene matches: 2. The CDR3 nucleotides are TGCGCCAGCAGCCCGGGACTAGCCTCCTACAATGAGCAGTTCTTC. Translation gives CASSPGLASYNEQFF. The full variable domain, rest sourced from reference TRBV5-1 and TRBJ2-1, is KAGVTQTPRYLIKTRGQQVTLSCSPISGHRSVSWYQQTPGQGLQFLFEYFSETQRNKGNFPGRFSGRQFSNSRSEMNVSTLELGDSALYLCASSPGLASYNEQFFGPGTRLTVL.

V and J are TRBV4-1 and TRBJ2-7; TRBD1 agrees at 9 bases. Germline loops: CDR1 MGHRA, CDR2 YSYEKL. The junction had 4 bases not matched to a gene; V was cut back by 3 bases and J by 4 bases. The CDR3 is 14 residues long. The CDR3 DNA reads TGCGCCAGCAGCCATCACGGACAGGGGTACGAGCAGTACTTC. It specifies CASSHHGQGYEQYF.

V is TRBV6-5 and J is TRBJ1-2; 10 bases match TRBD1. CDR3 length equals 15 residues. The V gene end was trimmed by 6 bases and the J gene end by 6 bases; junction bases not matched to a gene: 10. The germline CDR1 and CDR2 sequences are MNHEY and SVGAGI. The CDR3 spells CASRYDGTGADGYTF. The CDR3 DNA is TGTGCCAGCAGATACGACGGGACAGGGGCCGATGGCTACACCTTC.

The chain couples TRBV10-1 to TRBJ2-1, with D possibly TRBD1 on 6 matching bases. CDR3 size: 15 residues. CDR1 WNHNN and CDR2 SYGVQD come from the germline V gene (reference sequence). The V end lost 4 bases, the J end lost 0 bases, and 10 bases lay between the germline ends. CDR3 in amino acids: CASSANRASYNEQFF. For the CDR3, the DNA is TGCGCCAGCAGTGCTAACAGGGCCTCCTACAATGAGCAGTTCTTC.

This clone appeared a single time. The rearrangement uses TRBV30 and TRBJ2-1, with D tentatively TRBD1 or TRBD2 (5 bases each). The CDR3 sequence is 14 residues long. Germline CDR1 and CDR2: GTSNPN and SVGIG (reference sequence). V was clipped by 0 bases and J by 8 bases, with 14 bases between them. The DNA for the CDR3 is TGTGCCTGGAGTGTACGGGTGGGGCGGGATGAGCAGTTCTTC. It encodes CAWSVRVGRDEQFF.

The V call is TRBV6-2 or TRBV6-3, the J call TRBJ1-1, with 7 bases that match TRBD1. The CDR3 consists of 16 residues. Looked up from germline, CDR1 is MNHEY and CDR2 is SVGEGT. The ends lost 6 bases at V and 6 bases at J; junction bases unmatched: 16. CDR3 loop: CASSPTWVQGGAEAFF. The CDR3 coding sequence is TGTGCCAGCAGCCCTACCTGGGTGCAGGGGGGCGCTGAAGCTTTCTTT.

The chain links TRBV7-6 to TRBJ2-2; 14 nucleotides line up with TRBD2. This CDR3 comprises 17 residues. The germline V gene encodes CDR1 SGHVS and CDR2 FNYEAQ. V shed 8 bases and J 1 base; nucleotides not matched to a gene: 6. CDR3 sequence reads: CASGTSGSPRNTGELFF. The CDR3 DNA sequence: TGTGCCAGCGGGACTAGCGGGAGTCCTAGGAACACCGGGGAGCTGTTTTTT.

The chain has TRBV29-1 and TRBJ1-4; tentatively, D is TRBD1 (5 bases). Germline V gene sequence: CDR1 SQVTM, CDR2 ANQGSEA. This CDR3 has 12 amino acids. The ends were cut back, 4 bases at V and 5 bases at J, with 8 bases in the middle. The DNA of the CDR3 is TGCAGCGTTGGCGGGGGGAATGAAAAACTGTTTTTT. Translation: CSVGGGNEKLFF. The full variable domain, in which reference TRBV29-1 and TRBJ1-4 provide the parts outside the CDR3, is SAVISQKPSRDICQRGTSLTIQCQVDSQVTMMFWYRQQPGQSLTLIATANQGSEATYESGFVIDKFPISRPNLTFSTLTVSNMSPEDSSIYLCSVGGGNEKLFFGSGTQLSVL.

This CDR3 is CASATFDRALSVGYTF. DNA for the CDR3: TGTGCCAGCGCGACTTTTGACAGGGCCTTATCAGTTGGCTACACCTTC. The rearrangement joins TRBV28 to TRBJ1-2; TRBD1 matches 7 bases. CDR3 length: 16 amino acids. V lost 8 bases, J lost 7 bases, and 19 bases stayed unmatched. In germline, CDR1 is MDHEN, CDR2 SYDVKM.

This clone was seen a few times. The chain employs TRBV30 and TRBJ2-7; D is ambiguous. Trimming removed 5 bases at V and 3 bases at J, with 17 bases between. Looked up from germline, CDR1 is GTSNPN and CDR2 is SVGIG (reference sequence). The CDR3 consists of 14 residues. The CDR3 bases are TGTGCCTGGGAAGAGGCCGCCGGTCGCTACGAGCAGTACTTC. Translating gives CAWEEAAGRYEQYF.

The genes are TRBV21-1 and TRBJ2-4; TRBD2, as called in the table, went unchecked against the DNA. TRBV21-1 is a pseudogene locus. CDR3 length: 14 residues. The CDR3 DNA follows: TGTGCCAGCAGCAAAAATCCCGGTAAAAACATTCAGTACTTC. It is translated as CASSKNPGKNIQYF.

The J gene is TRBJ1-1, the V gene TRBV12-3 or TRBV12-4; the D is unclear. With 3 bases removed from V and 5 bases from J, the gap between germline ends came to 10 bases. The CDR3 totals 13 residues. The CDR3 spells CASSFGEGTEAFF. The CDR3 DNA follows: TGTGCCAGCAGTTTCGGTGAGGGAACTGAAGCTTTCTTT.

The rearrangement joins TRBV10-3 to TRBJ1-1; 9 bases line up with TRBD1. Germline V gene data show CDR1 as ENHRY and CDR2 as SYGVKD. CDR3 length: 14 amino acids. The trim removed 4 bases at V and 8 bases at J, leaving 8 bases unmatched. The CDR3 region is CAISAAGTGTEAFF. The CDR3 DNA sequence: TGTGCCATCAGTGCTGCCGGGACAGGGACGGAAGCTTTCTTT.